The rows below give T cell receptor beta chains drawn from one sample of a study of blood T cells in healthy people across ages. Using its own MiXCR run on the 5' RACE reads, TCRdb lists one record per CDR3 protein. The table records around 650,000 distinct CDR3 sequences, approximately 30% of them present only once. Sequencing used blood. These receptor sequences come from a woman of 80 years or more in good health. Each CDR3 is given with its conserved first and last residue. D genes are given only for firm matches. Clone size, where shown, is once, few, many, or a class for clones that have expanded.

J | D | V | size | CDR3 | DNA
TRBJ2-4 | . | TRBV6-2/TRBV6-3 | few | CASSYSRIAANIQYF | TGTGCCAGCAGTTACTCGAGGATAGCAGCTAACATTCAGTACTTC
TRBJ2-3 | TRBD2 | TRBV5-1 | many | CASSSGLAGGPRSTDTQYF | TGCGCCAGCAGCTCCGGACTAGCGGGGGGGCCAAGATCCACAGATACGCAGTATTTT
TRBJ2-1 | . | TRBV9 | many | CASSVLGRVGVGYNEQFF | TGTGCCAGCAGCGTCCTCGGACGGGTAGGGGTAGGGTACAATGAGCAGTTCTTC
TRBJ2-1 | . | TRBV19 | many | CASSILGREQFF | TGTGCCAGTAGTATACTAGGGCGCGAGCAGTTCTTC
TRBJ1-6 | TRBD1 | TRBV6-5 | many | CASRASTGIVNSPLHF | TGTGCCAGCAGAGCATCGACAGGGATTGTTAATTCACCCCTCCACTTT
TRBJ2-1 | TRBD1 | TRBV2 | many | CASSVGTGRGHEQFF | TGTGCCAGCAGTGTAGGGACAGGGAGGGGGCATGAGCAGTTCTTC
TRBJ2-3 | . | TRBV29-1 | many | CSVEGHRTEGSTDTQYF | TGCAGCGTTGAAGGGCACCGAACTGAGGGTAGCACAGATACGCAGTATTTT
TRBJ2-5 | . | TRBV18 | many | CASSPLDQETQYF | TGTGCCAGCTCACCACTCGACCAAGAGACCCAGTACTTC
TRBJ1-2 | TRBD1 | TRBV28 | many | CASSLRTTGTGGRYGYTF | TGTGCCAGCAGTCTAAGGACCACCGGGACAGGGGGCCGGTATGGCTACACCTTC
TRBJ1-2 | . | TRBV5-1 | many | CASGEGIRGYTF | TGCGCCAGCGGCGAGGGGATACGGGGCTACACCTTC
TRBJ2-5 | . | TRBV5-1 | . | CASNPGHANQETQYF | TGCGCCAGCAATCCAGGACATGCGAACCAAGAGACCCAGTACTTC
TRBJ1-2 | . | TRBV7-2 | many | CASSFGIEGGYTF | TGTGCCAGCAGCTTCGGCATTGAGGGAGGCTACACCTTC
TRBJ2-5 | TRBD2 | TRBV2 | few | CASRRWGGAQETQYF | TGTGCCAGCAGGCGGTGGGGAGGGGCCCAAGAGACCCAGTACTTC
TRBJ2-1 | . | TRBV20-1 | many | CSARDTGSYNEQFF | TGCAGTGCTAGAGATACGGGGAGCTACAATGAGCAGTTCTTC
TRBJ2-2 | TRBD2 | TRBV6-1 | . | CASRETSGGLGTGERFF | TGTGCCAGCAGGGAGACTAGCGGGGGATTGGGCACCGGGGAGCGGTTTTTT
TRBJ2-7 | . | TRBV5-1 | . | CASSLAGRNERYF | TGCGCCAGCAGCTTGGCGGGCAGGAACGAGCGGTACTTC
TRBJ2-7 | . | TRBV28 | . | CASSSPRRTPYEQYF | TGTGCCAGCAGTTCCCCGCGACGAACTCCCTACGAGCAGTACTTC
TRBJ1-5 | . | TRBV9 | . | CASSVAPERDQPQHF | TGTGCCAGCAGCGTGGCACCGGAGAGGGATCAGCCCCAGCATTTT
TRBJ2-3 | . | TRBV5-1 | many | CASSTQGKGPDTQYF | TGCGCCAGCAGCACGCAGGGGAAGGGTCCGGATACGCAGTATTTT
TRBJ1-1 | TRBD1 | TRBV4-3 | . | CASRSQGGLNTEAFF | TGCGCCAGCAGGTCACAGGGGGGGTTGAACACTGAAGCTTTCTTT
TRBJ2-4 | . | TRBV7-7 | . | CASSHGGPLGNIQYF | TGTGCCAGCAGTCACGGGGGCCCACTCGGAAACATTCAGTACTTC
TRBJ1-2 | TRBD1 | TRBV18 | many | CASSPPGTGGNYGYTF | TGTGCCAGCTCACCACCGGGGACAGGGGGCAACTATGGCTACACCTTC
TRBJ1-1 | . | TRBV5-1 | . | CASSLSPPGLNTEAFF | TGCGCCAGCAGCTTAAGCCCGCCGGGTTTGAACACTGAAGCTTTCTTT
TRBJ2-5 | . | TRBV27 | many | CASSYGRAPQTQYF | TGTGCCAGCAGTTATGGGCGGGCCCCCCAGACCCAGTACTTC
TRBJ2-2 | . | TRBV20-1 | . | CSASPRTGELFF | TGCAGTGCTAGTCCCCGCACCGGGGAGCTGTTTTTT
TRBJ2-1 | TRBD2 | TRBV6-5 | . | CASSRLAHYNEQFF | TGTGCCAGCAGTAGACTAGCTCACTACAATGAGCAGTTCTTC
TRBJ1-1 | . | TRBV4-2 | . | CASSQEQGKTANTEAFF | TGTGCCAGCAGCCAAGAGCAGGGAAAGACCGCGAACACTGAAGCTTTCTTT
TRBJ1-1 | . | TRBV20-1 | . | CSARELDTEAFF | TGCAGCGCAAGAGAGTTGGACACTGAAGCTTTCTTT
TRBJ2-1 | . | TRBV3-1 | many | CASSYRGLNEQFF | TGTGCCAGCAGCTACCGGGGGCTCAATGAGCAGTTCTTC
TRBJ2-5 | TRBD1 | TRBV6-6 | many | CASSYQGALRETQYF | TGTGCCAGCAGTTACCAGGGGGCACTAAGGGAGACCCAGTACTTC
TRBJ2-3 | . | TRBV29-1 | few | CSVEGRPATDTQYF | TGCAGCGTTGAAGGGCGCCCAGCCACAGATACGCAGTATTTT
TRBJ2-7 | TRBD1 | TRBV29-1 | . | CSVETGEQYEQYF | TGCAGCGTCGAAACAGGGGAGCAGTACGAGCAGTACTTC
TRBJ2-3 | TRBD2 | TRBV7-8 | . | CASSWGLAEKRTDTQYF | TGTGCCAGCAGCTGGGGACTAGCGGAAAAGCGCACAGATACGCAGTATTTT
TRBJ2-7 | . | TRBV15 | . | CATSREGTYFYEQYF | TGTGCCACCAGCAGAGAAGGGACGTATTTCTACGAGCAGTACTTC
TRBJ2-5 | TRBD1 | TRBV9 | . | CASSVAQGAGETQYF | TGTGCCAGCAGCGTAGCCCAGGGGGCGGGTGAGACCCAGTACTTC
TRBJ1-1 | . | TRBV5-1 | many | CASSLGQAGTEAFF | TGCGCCAGCAGCTTGGGACAGGCGGGCACTGAAGCTTTCTTT
TRBJ2-1 | TRBD2 | TRBV18 | many | CASSPSGGAVNEQFF | TGTGCCAGCTCTCCTAGCGGGGGGGCCGTCAATGAGCAGTTCTTC
TRBJ2-5 | TRBD1 | TRBV7-9 | many | CASSSTGTGARETQYF | TGTGCCAGCAGCTCCACCGGGACAGGGGCGCGGGAGACCCAGTACTTC
TRBJ2-7 | . | TRBV7-9 | many | CASSATTRADYEQYF | TGTGCCAGCAGCGCTACGACAAGGGCGGACTACGAGCAGTACTTC
TRBJ2-7 | . | TRBV6-2/TRBV6-3 | . | CVSRESYNEQYF | TGTGTCAGCCGAGAATCCTACAATGAGCAGTACTTC
TRBJ2-4 | TRBD1 | TRBV7-3 | many | CASSFGQGLAKNIQYF | TGTGCCAGCAGCTTCGGACAGGGCCTAGCCAAAAACATTCAGTACTTC
TRBJ1-5 | TRBD1 | TRBV2 | . | CASSGPGTGSQPQHF | TGTGCCAGCAGTGGACCCGGGACAGGGAGTCAGCCCCAGCATTTT
TRBJ2-1 | . | TRBV29-1 | once | CSVDRTDNEQFF | TGCAGCGTAGACCGGACGGACAATGAGCAGTTCTTC
TRBJ1-4 | . | TRBV27 | few | CASSSWGTGLGGEKLFF | TGTGCCAGCAGTTCCTGGGGTACCGGGCTCGGGGGTGAAAAACTGTTTTTT
TRBJ1-5 | . | TRBV5-1 | . | CASSHIRVSNQPQHF | TGCGCCAGCAGCCACATCAGGGTAAGCAATCAGCCCCAGCATTTT
TRBJ2-1 | TRBD2 | TRBV2 | many | CASSDGTGGGREQFF | TGTGCCAGCAGCGACGGGACTGGCGGGGGGCGTGAGCAGTTCTTC
TRBJ2-1 | TRBD2 | TRBV7-2 | many | CASSPTSGGGNEQFF | TGCGCCAGCAGCCCCACGAGCGGGGGTGGCAATGAGCAGTTCTTC
TRBJ2-6 | TRBD1 | TRBV5-1 | many | CASSSGLTSPGQVPSGANVLTF | TGCGCCAGCAGCTCCGGGCTGACTTCCCCGGGACAGGTCCCCTCTGGGGCCAACGTCCTGACTTTC